This is a list of T cell receptor beta chains from one sample in a study of T cell repertoires in cytomegalovirus infection. These receptors have no known antigen. TCRdb reprocessed the reads via MiXCR and lists one record per CDR3 protein. The data show around 300,000 distinct CDR3 sequences, 22% seen once. The sequences come from cultured PBMCs, collected from culture after CMV antigen stimulation. The receptor source for this set is a human donor in good health (CMV status not recorded). Some clones in this sample may be carry-over from other donors' samples. Both conserved end residues are part of each CDR3. D genes are given only for firm matches. Where a row states a size, it is once, few, many or the class of an expanded clone; other rows omit it.

v_gene	d_gene	j_gene	abundance	CDR3aa	CDR3nt
TRBV7-8	NA	TRBJ1-2	NA	CASSSRESDYGYTF	TGTGCCAGCAGCTCCAGGGAATCGGACTATGGCTACACCTTC
TRBV6-1	TRBD1	TRBJ1-3	many	CASSPTTGSTAGNTIYF	TGTGCCAGCAGTCCGACGACAGGGAGTACAGCAGGAAACACCATATATTTT
TRBV7-7	TRBD1	TRBJ1-2	few	CASSLVLGRGHYYGYTF	TGTGCTAGCAGCTTAGTCCTCGGCAGGGGGCATTACTATGGCTACACCTTC
TRBV4-1	NA	TRBJ1-4	few	CASSHPRSGIRGVGEKLFF	TGCGCCAGCAGCCATCCCCGAAGCGGTATCCGAGGGGTAGGGGAAAAACTGTTTTTT
TRBV7-8	TRBD1	TRBJ1-3	many	CASSLDPPTGTGNTIYF	TGTGCCAGCAGCTTAGACCCCCCGACAGGGACAGGAAACACCATATATTTT
TRBV19	TRBD2	TRBJ2-1	NA	CASRRHLAGENNEQFF	TGTGCCAGTAGACGACATCTAGCGGGAGAAAACAATGAGCAGTTCTTC
TRBV6-6	NA	TRBJ1-2	few	CASSRWGYTF	TGTGCCAGCAGTCGCTGGGGCTACACCTTC
TRBV20-1	NA	TRBJ1-3	NA	CSARRGTDPGNTIYF	TGCAGTGCTCGGAGGGGAACAGATCCTGGAAACACCATATATTTT
TRBV7-2	TRBD1	TRBJ1-2	many	CASSWGTGYGYTF	TGTGCCAGCAGCTGGGGGACAGGCTATGGCTACACCTTC
TRBV7-2	TRBD1	TRBJ1-3	many	CASSLARTGTGNTIYF	TGTGCCAGCAGCTTAGCCCGGACAGGAACTGGAAACACCATATATTTT
TRBV6-6	NA	TRBJ2-6	NA	CASSYFDSLFSGANVLTF	TGTGCCAGCAGTTACTTTGACAGCCTATTCTCTGGGGCCAACGTCCTGACTTTC
TRBV7-6	TRBD2	TRBJ2-1	many	CASSPAGTSGYNEQFF	TGTGCCAGCAGCCCTGCCGGGACTAGCGGCTACAATGAGCAGTTCTTC
TRBV6-5	TRBD2	TRBJ2-3	few	CASSSPLAGGTDTQYF	TGTGCCAGCAGTTCCCCACTAGCGGGAGGGACAGATACGCAGTATTTT
TRBV4-1	NA	TRBJ1-2	NA	CASSQEPSRPYGYTF	TGCGCCAGCAGCCAAGAGCCAAGCAGACCGTATGGCTACACCTTC
TRBV5-1	TRBD1	TRBJ1-3	NA	CASSSGDSNRGNTIYF	TGCGCCAGCAGCTCGGGGGACAGCAATAGAGGAAACACCATATATTTT
TRBV6-2/TRBV6-3	TRBD2	TRBJ2-1	few	CASSYSGGSNNEQFF	TGTGCCAGCAGTTACTCTGGCGGGAGCAACAATGAGCAGTTCTTC
TRBV5-6	NA	TRBJ2-3	many	CASSSRKGARDTQYF	TGTGCCAGCAGCTCAAGGAAGGGAGCCCGGGATACGCAGTATTTT
TRBV27	TRBD1	TRBJ2-5	few	CASSYQPRTGQETQYF	TGTGCCAGCAGTTACCAACCGCGGACAGGCCAAGAGACCCAGTACTTC
TRBV7-2	NA	TRBJ1-6	NA	CASSFEGVSPPLHF	TGTGCCAGCAGCTTTGAAGGGGTTTCGCCACCCCTCCACTTT
TRBV6-2/TRBV6-3	NA	TRBJ1-4	NA	CASSYGEEKLFF	TGTGCCAGCAGTTACGGGGAAGAAAAACTGTTTTTT
TRBV7-2	NA	TRBJ2-1	NA	CASSLFAFSSYNEQFF	TGTGCCAGCAGCTTATTCGCCTTCAGCTCCTACAATGAGCAGTTCTTC
TRBV27	TRBD2	TRBJ2-1	many	CASSIIAGGPYNEQFF	TGTGCCAGCAGTATCATAGCGGGAGGACCTTACAATGAGCAGTTCTTC
TRBV7-9	TRBD2	TRBJ2-3	few	CASSWAGGEDTQYF	TGTGCCAGCAGCTGGGCGGGAGGTGAAGATACGCAGTATTTT
TRBV27	NA	TRBJ1-3	once	CASSLRQPSGNTIYF	TGTGCCAGCAGTTTGAGACAACCCTCTGGAAACACCATATATTTT
TRBV11-3	NA	TRBJ2-1	many	CASSRTGPENEQFF	TGTGCCAGCAGCAGAACTGGACCGGAAAATGAGCAGTTCTTC
TRBV7-3	TRBD2	TRBJ2-1	many	CASSSQGLADLNEQFF	TGTGCCAGCAGCAGCCAGGGACTAGCGGACCTCAATGAGCAGTTCTTC
TRBV7-2	TRBD2	TRBJ2-3	many	CASSFLSGSFPDTQYF	TGTGCCAGCAGCTTCCTCAGCGGGAGCTTCCCAGATACGCAGTATTTT
TRBV6-5	TRBD1	TRBJ1-2	NA	CASSYAGQGIYGYTF	TGTGCCAGCAGTTACGCGGGACAGGGGATTTATGGCTACACCTTC
TRBV7-8	TRBD1	TRBJ2-3	many	CASSWTGGADTQYF	TGTGCCAGCAGCTGGACAGGGGGCGCAGATACGCAGTATTTT
TRBV19	NA	TRBJ1-2	few	CASSIHRDRTYGYTF	TGTGCCAGTAGTATCCATCGAGACCGTACTTATGGCTACACCTTC
TRBV20-1	NA	TRBJ1-4	NA	CSARGPNNEKLFF	TGCAGTGCTAGAGGGCCCAATAATGAAAAACTGTTTTTT
TRBV5-8	NA	TRBJ2-3	many	CASSQGRRDTDTQYF	TGTGCCAGCAGCCAGGGACGCCGCGACACAGATACGCAGTATTTT
TRBV6-1	TRBD2	TRBJ2-5	once	CASSELGLAGPQETQYF	TGTGCCAGCAGTGAATTGGGACTAGCGGGCCCCCAAGAGACCCAGTACTTC
TRBV29-1	NA	TRBJ1-1	few	CSVEDSGRANTEAFF	TGCAGCGTTGAAGATTCGGGGAGGGCGAACACTGAAGCTTTCTTT
TRBV28	NA	TRBJ2-7	NA	CASSWTESYEQYF	TGTGCCAGCAGTTGGACGGAATCCTACGAGCAGTACTTC
TRBV6-1	NA	TRBJ2-6	NA	CASAPLGQSGANVLTF	TGTGCCAGCGCTCCACTGGGGCAGTCTGGGGCCAACGTCCTGACTTTC
TRBV7-8	NA	TRBJ1-1	many	CASSFLQATAFF	TGTGCCAGCAGCTTCCTACAGGCGACGGCTTTCTTT
TRBV7-2	TRBD1	TRBJ1-2	many	CASSSSQGPHAGYTF	TGTGCCAGCAGCTCCTCACAGGGGCCCCATGCTGGCTACACCTTC
TRBV18	NA	TRBJ1-2	NA	CASSRQGDEYGYTF	TGTGCCAGCTCACGCCAGGGCGACGAGTATGGCTACACCTTC
TRBV27	NA	TRBJ2-3	NA	CASSSGVTSTDTQYF	TGTGCCAGCAGTTCGGGGGTTACTAGCACAGATACGCAGTATTTT
TRBV7-9	NA	TRBJ2-2	NA	CASSGGSAAGELFF	TGTGCCAGCAGCGGTGGCAGTGCGGCCGGGGAGCTGTTTTTT
TRBV7-6	TRBD2	TRBJ2-3	once	CASSLSGTSADTQYF	TGTGCCAGCAGCCTCTCCGGGACTAGCGCAGATACGCAGTATTTT
TRBV6-2/TRBV6-3	NA	TRBJ1-1	many	CASSYDRRRAGNTEAFF	TGTGCCAGCAGTTACGACCGGCGACGGGCCGGGAACACTGAAGCTTTCTTT
TRBV20-1	NA	TRBJ1-5	few	CSASPGAGYQPQHF	TGCAGTGCTAGTCCGGGGGCGGGGTATCAGCCCCAGCATTTT
TRBV7-2	NA	TRBJ1-2	many	CASSPQGRGGYTF	TGTGCCAGCAGCCCTCAGGGGCGGGGCGGCTACACCTTC
TRBV12-5	TRBD1	TRBJ2-5	few	CASGWGTGGLETQYF	TGTGCTAGTGGTTGGGGGACAGGGGGCCTTGAGACCCAGTACTTC
TRBV25-1	NA	TRBJ1-3	once	CATTGNGNTIYF	TGTGCCACAACAGGGAATGGAAACACCATATATTTT
TRBV12-3/TRBV12-4	NA	TRBJ1-1	few	CASSPTREAFF	TGTGCCAGCAGTCCCACCAGGGAAGCTTTCTTT
TRBV12-3/TRBV12-4	NA	TRBJ2-2	few	CASSVRLKTGELFF	TGTGCCAGCAGTGTCCGACTAAAAACCGGGGAGCTGTTTTTT
TRBV7-8	NA	TRBJ2-7	NA	CASSLVRTEHSYEQYF	TGTGCCAGCAGCTTAGTAAGGACGGAGCACTCCTACGAGCAGTACTTC
TRBV6-5	TRBD2	TRBJ2-5	few	CASSHLERGETQYF	TGTGCCAGCAGCCACTTGGAGCGGGGGGAGACCCAGTACTTC
TRBV20-1	NA	TRBJ2-7	NA	CSARLAGEQYF	TGCAGTGCTAGATTGGCGGGGGAGCAGTACTTC